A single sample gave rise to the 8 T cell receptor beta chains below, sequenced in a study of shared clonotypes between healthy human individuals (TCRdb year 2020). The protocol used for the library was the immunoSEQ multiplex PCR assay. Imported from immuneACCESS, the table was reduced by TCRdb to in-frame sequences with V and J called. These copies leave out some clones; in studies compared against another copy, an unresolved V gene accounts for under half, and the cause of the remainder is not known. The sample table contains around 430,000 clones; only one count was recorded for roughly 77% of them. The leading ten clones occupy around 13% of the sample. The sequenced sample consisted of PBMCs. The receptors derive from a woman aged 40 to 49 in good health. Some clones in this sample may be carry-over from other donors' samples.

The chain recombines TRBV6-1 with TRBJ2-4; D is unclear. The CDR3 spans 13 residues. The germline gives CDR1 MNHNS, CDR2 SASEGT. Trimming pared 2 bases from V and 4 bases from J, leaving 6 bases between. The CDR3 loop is CASSELVKNIQYF. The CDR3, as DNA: TGTGCCAGCAGTGAACTGGTTAAAAACATTCAGTACTTC.

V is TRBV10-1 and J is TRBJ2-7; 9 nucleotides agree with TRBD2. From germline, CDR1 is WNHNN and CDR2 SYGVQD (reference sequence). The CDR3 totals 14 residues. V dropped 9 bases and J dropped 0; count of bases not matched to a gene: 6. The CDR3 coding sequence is TGCGCCAGAAGACTAGCGGAAAGCTCCTACGAGCAGTACTTC. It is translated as CARRLAESSYEQYF.

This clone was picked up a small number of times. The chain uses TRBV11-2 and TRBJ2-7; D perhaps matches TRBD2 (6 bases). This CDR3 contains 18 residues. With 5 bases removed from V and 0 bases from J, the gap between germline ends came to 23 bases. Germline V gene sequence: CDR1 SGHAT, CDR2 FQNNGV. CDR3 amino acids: CASSQRDSFLASSYEQYF. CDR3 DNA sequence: TGTGCCAGCAGCCAACGGGACTCCTTCCTAGCGAGCTCCTACGAGCAGTACTTC. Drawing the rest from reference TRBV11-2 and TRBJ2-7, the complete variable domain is EAGVAQSPRYKIIEKRQSVAFWCNPISGHATLYWYQQILGQGPKLLIQFQNNGVVDDSQLPKDRFSAERLKGVDSTLKIQPAKLEDSAVYLCASSQRDSFLASSYEQYFGPGTRLTVT.

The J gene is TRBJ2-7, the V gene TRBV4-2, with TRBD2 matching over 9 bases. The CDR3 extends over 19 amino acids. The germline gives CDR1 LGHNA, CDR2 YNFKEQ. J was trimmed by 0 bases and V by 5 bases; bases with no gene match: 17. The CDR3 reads CASSSRQANPSGASYEQYF. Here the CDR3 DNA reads TGTGCCAGCAGCTCCCGGCAGGCTAACCCTAGCGGGGCCTCCTACGAGCAGTACTTC.

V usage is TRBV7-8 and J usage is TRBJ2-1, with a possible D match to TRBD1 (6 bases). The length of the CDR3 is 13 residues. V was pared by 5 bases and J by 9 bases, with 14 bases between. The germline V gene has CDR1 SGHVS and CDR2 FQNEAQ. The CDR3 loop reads CASSRTVHGEQFF. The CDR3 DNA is TGTGCCAGCAGCCGGACAGTCCATGGTGAGCAGTTCTTC.

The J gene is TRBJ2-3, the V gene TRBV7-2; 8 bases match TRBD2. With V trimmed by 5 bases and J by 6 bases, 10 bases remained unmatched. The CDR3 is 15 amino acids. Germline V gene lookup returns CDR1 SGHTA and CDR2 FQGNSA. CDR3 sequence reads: CASSPTTGGRDTQYF. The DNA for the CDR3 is TGTGCCAGCAGCCCCACTACTGGCGGGAGGGATACGCAGTATTTT.

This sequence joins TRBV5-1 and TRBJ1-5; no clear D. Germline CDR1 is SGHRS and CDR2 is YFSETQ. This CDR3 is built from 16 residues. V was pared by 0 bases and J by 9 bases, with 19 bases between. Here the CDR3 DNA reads TGCGCCAGCAGCTTGGAGGTTCTGGGGAGTAGTCGGCCCCAGCATTTT. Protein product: CASSLEVLGSSRPQHF.

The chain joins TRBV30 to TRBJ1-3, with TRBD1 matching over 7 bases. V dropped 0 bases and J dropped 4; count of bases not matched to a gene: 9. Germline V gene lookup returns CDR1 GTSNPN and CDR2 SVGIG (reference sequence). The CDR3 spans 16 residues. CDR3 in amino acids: CAWSVLRTGEGNTIYF. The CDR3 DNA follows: TGTGCCTGGAGTGTACTCCGGACAGGCGAAGGAAACACCATATATTTT.